This T cell receptor beta chain originates from a study of T cells in tuberculosis. Across the whole study: In South Africa, adults with active tuberculosis were compared with IGRA-negative and latently infected IGRA-positive adolescents.

TCRdb's copy holds only in-frame clones and misses some; the assay was immunoSEQ multiplex PCR. The table includes roughly 35,000 clones, almost 95% detected once. The germline CDR1 and CDR2 sequences are SGHAT and FQNNGV. Trimming removed 7 bases at V and 0 bases at J, with 10 bases between. The CDR3 sequence is 13 residues long. V usage is TRBV11-2 and J usage is TRBJ2-7, with D tentatively TRBD1 (6 bases). This clonotype was sampled from a donor aged 10 to 29 with latent tuberculosis or without tuberculosis infection. Some clones in this sample may be carry-over from other donors' samples. Sequencing was done on a sample of PBMCs. The CDR3 DNA follows: TGTGCCAGCACCCTGGACAGCTCCTACGAGCAGTACTTC. Amino acids: CASTLDSSYEQYF.